This T cell receptor (beta chain) was observed in a study of Tregs in tolerant kidney transplant recipients. V lost 0 bases and J lost 3, with 10 bases in between. The CDR3 consists of 14 residues. The germline V gene has CDR1 SGDLS and CDR2 YYNGEE. Method: immunoSEQ multiplex PCR; TCRdb's copy keeps in-frame clones and lacks some. This table holds tens of thousands of clones, around 90% found once. Sequenced: CD8+ T cells from blood. The genes are TRBV9 and TRBJ2-7; unclear D gene. This clonotype originated in a human donor in good health. The CDR3 DNA sequence: TGTGCCAGCAGCGTAGGGATAACTGACTACGAGCAGTACTTC. It translates to CASSVGITDYEQYF.